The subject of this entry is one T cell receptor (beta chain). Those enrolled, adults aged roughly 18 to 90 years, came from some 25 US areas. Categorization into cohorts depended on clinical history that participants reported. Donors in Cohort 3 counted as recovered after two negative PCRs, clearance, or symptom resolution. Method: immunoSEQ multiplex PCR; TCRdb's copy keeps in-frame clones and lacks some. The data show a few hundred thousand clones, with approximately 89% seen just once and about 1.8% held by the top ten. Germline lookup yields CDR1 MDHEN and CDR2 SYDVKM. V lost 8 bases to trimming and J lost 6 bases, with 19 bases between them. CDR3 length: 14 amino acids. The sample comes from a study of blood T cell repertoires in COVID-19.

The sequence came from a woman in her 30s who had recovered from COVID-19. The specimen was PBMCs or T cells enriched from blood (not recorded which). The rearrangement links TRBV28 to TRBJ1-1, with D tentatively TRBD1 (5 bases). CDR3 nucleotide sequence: TGTGCCAGCCATTTCGCGGGGCGGGCCGCTGAAGCTTTCTTT. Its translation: CASHFAGRAAEAFF.